This TCR beta chain stems from a study of molecular identifiers for immune sequencing clone quantification listed by TCRdb under 2018. About the study as a whole: For a replicate experiment, RNA from 20,000 or 100,000 naive CD8 T cells was divided into five aliquots, and four of the five aliquots were sequenced. This methods study used CD8 T cells to benchmark TCR RNA copy counting and molecular-identifier clustering-based TCR repertoire sequencing (MIDCIRS).

Libraries of naive CD8 T cells were built from anywhere between roughly 20,000 and 1,100,000 sorted cells, with 10%, 30% or 50% of the purified RNA used. Naive CD8 T cells, defined as CD8+CD4-CCR7+CD45RA+, were FACS-sorted into RLT Plus buffer on a BD FACSAria II. To test detection sensitivity, Jurkat RNA equal to 9 to 10 TCR copies was added to samples of about 20,000-1,100,000 naive CD8 T cells. Enrichment of CD8 T cells was performed with RosetteSep CD8+ T Cell Enrichment Cocktail and Ficoll-Paque, after which ACK red cell lysis was carried out. This clonotype was detected only a few times. What this receptor recognizes is not known. Per-base quality was not reported, and no clone a single base away is much larger than it. Library preparation employed PCR. Sequencing took place on a NextSeq 500. Bulk TCR libraries were prepared as previously described, using TCR primers listed in Table S5. Total RNA was purified with the Qiagen AllPrep DNA/RNA kit. Before analysis, reads from multiple sequencing runs of the same library were pooled. As for how the authors treated the data: Reads were retained only if the reads had an exact TCR constant sequence, and the retained reads were trimmed to 150 nt and grouped according to their 12-nt molecular barcodes. Within each barcode group, reads were sub-clustered at a 15% Levenshtein threshold, and quality-weighted consensus sequences were built per RNA molecule. Non-functional sequences were excluded, and lower-count sequences lying one edit away from another sequence were also excluded. On the basis of fitting two negative binomial distributions, barcode sub-clusters with fewer than 20% of the maximum read count were discarded. TCRdb cleaned the public reads at Q25 with fastp, built clones with MiXCR and kept in-frame beta chains. Each entry merges the rows of one CDR3 protein and shows their most common DNA and genes. TCRdb's processing, not the authors' own work, is the source of the V and J calls. For this sample there are around 480,000 distinct CDR3 sequences; around 25% appear just once. The ten largest make up 0.7% to 0.9% of the sample.

General conclusions and limits of the study: When barcode sub-clustering was not used, chimeric consensus sequences inflated TCR diversity, with chimeras reaching as high as 47%. Spiked-in Jurkat TCR RNA equivalent to a single cell was reported to be detectable even among over 800,000 naive CD8 T cells. Modeling indicated approximately 3.2 TCR RNA copies recovered per cell, compared with around 10 by digital PCR, which implies a capture efficiency of 25% to 35%. The naive libraries included spiked-in Jurkat TCR RNA (fewer than 11 copies' worth), and this Jurkat TCR RNA is not part of the donor repertoire. In CMV-specific effector cells, clones with more than 20 RNA copies contained over 98% of molecules, whereas in naive cells such clones contained under 1% of molecules. Identical TCR molecules sharing a barcode could cause highly expanded clone sizes to be underestimated.

In the germline V gene (reference sequence), CDR1 corresponds to LNHDA and CDR2 to SQIVND. The CDR3, from cysteine to phenylalanine, totals 15 residues. The only DNA kept is the CDR3, 45 bases in frame from the first base. The germline V end is reduced by 1 base and the J end by 4 bases; junction bases left unmatched: 2. The origin of this receptor is a human donor in good health. Some libraries in this study had Jurkat cell RNA spiked in. What was sequenced was naive CD8+ T cells from blood, with Jurkat cell RNA spiked in. Explained via the paper, the cell subset or site label denotes: FACS-sorted CD8+CD4-CCR7+CD45RA+ naive T cells. Here the chain combines TRBV19 and TRBJ1-5; TRBD1 fits 9 bases in the junction. The CDR3 reads CASSIGGQGNQPQHF. The sequence in DNA is TGTGCCAGTAGTATAGGGGGACAGGGAAATCAGCCCCAGCATTTT.